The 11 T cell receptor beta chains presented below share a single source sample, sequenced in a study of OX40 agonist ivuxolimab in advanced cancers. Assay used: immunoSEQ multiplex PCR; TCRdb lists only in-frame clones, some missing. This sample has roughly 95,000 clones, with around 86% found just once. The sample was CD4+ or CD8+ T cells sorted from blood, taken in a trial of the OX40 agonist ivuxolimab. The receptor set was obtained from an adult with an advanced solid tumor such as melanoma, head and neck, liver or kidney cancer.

This CDR3 reads CASSQSGGGPQETQYF. In nucleotides, the CDR3 is TGTGCCAGCTCCCAATCGGGCGGGGGGCCTCAAGAGACCCAGTACTTC. This sequence joins TRBV18 and TRBJ2-5, with 8 bases fitting TRBD2. Looked up from germline, CDR1 is KGHSH and CDR2 is LQKENI. With 6 bases clipped from V and 2 bases from J, the junction kept 11 bases outside the gene matches. The CDR3 totals 16 residues.

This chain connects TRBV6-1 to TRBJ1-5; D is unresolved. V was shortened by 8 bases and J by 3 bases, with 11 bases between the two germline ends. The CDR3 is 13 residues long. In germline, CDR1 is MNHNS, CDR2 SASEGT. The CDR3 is CASQDRHNQPQHF. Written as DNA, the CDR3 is TGTGCCAGCCAGGACCGACACAATCAGCCCCAGCATTTT.

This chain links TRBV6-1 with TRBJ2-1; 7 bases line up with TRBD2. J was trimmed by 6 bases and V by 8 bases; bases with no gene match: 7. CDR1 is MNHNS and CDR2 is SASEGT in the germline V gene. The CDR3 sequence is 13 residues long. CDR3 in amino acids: CASQGLFINEQFF. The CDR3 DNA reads TGTGCCAGCCAGGGACTATTTATCAATGAGCAGTTCTTC.

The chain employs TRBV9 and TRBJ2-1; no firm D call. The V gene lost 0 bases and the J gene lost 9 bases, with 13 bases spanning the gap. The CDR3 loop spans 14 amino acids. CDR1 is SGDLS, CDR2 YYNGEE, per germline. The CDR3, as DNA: TGTGCCAGCAGCGTAGAAGGCTTAGCATCTGAGCAGTTCTTC. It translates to CASSVEGLASEQFF. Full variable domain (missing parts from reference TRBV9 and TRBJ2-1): DSGVTQTPKHLITATGQRVTLRCSPRSGDLSVYWYQQSLDQGLQFLIQYYNGEERAKGNILERFSAQQFPDLHSELNLSSLELGDSALYFCASSVEGLASEQFFGPGTRLTVL.

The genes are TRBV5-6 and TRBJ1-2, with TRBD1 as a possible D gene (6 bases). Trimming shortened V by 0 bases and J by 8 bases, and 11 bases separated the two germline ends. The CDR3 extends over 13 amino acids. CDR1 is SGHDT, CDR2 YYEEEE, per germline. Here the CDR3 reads CASSLGQGIGYTF. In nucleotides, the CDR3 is TGTGCCAGCAGCTTGGGGCAGGGGATCGGCTACACCTTC.

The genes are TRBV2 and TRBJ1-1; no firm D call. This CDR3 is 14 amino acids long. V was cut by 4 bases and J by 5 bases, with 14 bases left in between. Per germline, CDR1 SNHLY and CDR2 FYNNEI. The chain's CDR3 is CASSATGRWTEAFF. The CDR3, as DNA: TGTGCCAGCAGTGCCACCGGTAGGTGGACTGAAGCTTTCTTT.

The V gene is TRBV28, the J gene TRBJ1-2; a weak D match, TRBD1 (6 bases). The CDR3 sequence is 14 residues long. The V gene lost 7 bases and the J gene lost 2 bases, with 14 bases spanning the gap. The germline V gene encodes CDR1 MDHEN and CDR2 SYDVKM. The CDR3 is CASTKPGQNYGYTF. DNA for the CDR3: TGTGCCAGCACAAAACCCGGACAGAACTATGGCTACACCTTC.

CDR3 protein: CASSYSGGHYGYTF. In DNA, the CDR3 is TGTGCCAGCAGTTACTCAGGGGGACACTATGGCTACACCTTC. The rearrangement uses TRBV6-5 and TRBJ1-2, with D tentatively TRBD1 (6 bases). The CDR3 contains 14 residues. V shed 0 bases and J shed 3 bases, with 8 bases lying between them. CDR1 and CDR2 from the germline V gene are MNHEY and SVGAGI.

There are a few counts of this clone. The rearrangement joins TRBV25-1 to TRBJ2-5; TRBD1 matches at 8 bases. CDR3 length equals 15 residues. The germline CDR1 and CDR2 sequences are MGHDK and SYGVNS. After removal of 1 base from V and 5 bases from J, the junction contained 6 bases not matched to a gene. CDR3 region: CASSESAGGSETQYF. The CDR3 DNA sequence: TGTGCCAGCAGTGAATCCGCAGGGGGCTCGGAGACCCAGTACTTC.

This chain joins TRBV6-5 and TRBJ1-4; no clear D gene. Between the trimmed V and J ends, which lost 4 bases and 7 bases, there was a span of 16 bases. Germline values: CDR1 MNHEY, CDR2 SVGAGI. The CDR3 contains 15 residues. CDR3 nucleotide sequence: TGTGCCAGCAGTTCAGGTGGCGACCCTAGTGAAAAACTGTTTTTT. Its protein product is CASSSGGDPSEKLFF.

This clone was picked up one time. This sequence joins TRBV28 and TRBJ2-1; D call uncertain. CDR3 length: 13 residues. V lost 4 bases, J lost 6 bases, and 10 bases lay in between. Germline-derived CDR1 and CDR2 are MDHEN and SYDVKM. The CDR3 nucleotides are TGTGCCAGCAGTTCGTGGGGAAGCAATGAGCAGTTCTTC. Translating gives CASSSWGSNEQFF.